Described below is a single T cell receptor beta chain sequence and its context. The target antigen is unknown. RNA transcripts gave rise to amplified TCR beta CDR3 regions. RT-PCR in the first round (using the HTBI primer set) targeted the TCR CDR3. TCRdb itself ran the multiplex PCR reads through MiXCR, one entry per CDR3 protein. The sample contains 660,000 or so distinct CDR3 sequences, 45% of which appear only once. V was pared by 8 bases and J by 6 bases, with 20 bases between. This CDR3 is built from 13 residues. Germline CDR1 and CDR2: SQVTM and ANQGSEA. Investigators excluded patients with uncontrolled infection, other autoimmune disease, pregnancy or lactation. The study based diagnoses on clinical symptoms, serum thyroxine and TRAb, thyroid ultrasound and orbital computed tomography. These data belong to a study of T cells in Graves' hyperthyroidism and ophthalmopathy. General observations from the study: Blood samples included most of the expanded thyroid clonotypes exceeding 0.001. Before onset, by a median of around 6.4 months, the model predicted ophthalmopathy.

The origin of this receptor is an adult man with Graves' disease, either hyperthyroidism or ophthalmopathy (not recorded which). The sample was peripheral blood or thyroid tissue (not recorded which). The chain uses TRBV29-1 and TRBJ2-7, with TRBD2 as a possible D gene (5 bases). The CDR3 spells CSLGLGELGEQYF. The CDR3, as DNA: TGCAGCTTAGGACTGGGAGAATTGGGCGAGCAGTACTTC.